Listed here are 22 T cell receptor beta chains from one sample, sequenced in a study of blood T cell repertoires in COVID-19. This table comes from immunoSEQ multiplex PCR, and its TCRdb copy is limited to in-frame clones, with some not included. The data contain 25,000 to 35,000 clones, 55% to 80% of them seen just once; the ten biggest clones take up around 16%. The sequenced sample consisted of peripheral blood. These receptors originate from a human donor in a cohort sampled during active COVID-19.

V usage is TRBV27 and J usage is TRBJ1-5; no firm D call. The CDR3 contains 17 residues. Germline V gives CDR1 MNHEY, CDR2 SMNVEV (reference sequence). The ends were cut back, 5 bases at V and 1 base at J, with 18 bases in the middle. The CDR3 is CASSKMQSHRSNQPQHF. CDR3 DNA sequence: TGTGCCAGCAGTAAGATGCAGTCCCACCGCAGCAATCAGCCCCAGCATTTT.

In its sample, this clone was seen once. The chain joins TRBV5-4 to TRBJ1-2; D call uncertain. V lost 0 bases and J lost 8, with 11 bases in between. This CDR3 has 13 amino acids. Germline V gene sequence: CDR1 SGHNT, CDR2 YYREEE (reference sequence). The CDR3 bases are TGTGCCAGCAGCTTGGTAGGAGGCTACGGCTACACCTTC. Its protein is CASSLVGGYGYTF. Variable domain in full (rest from reference TRBV5-4 and TRBJ1-2): ETGVTQSPTHLIKTRGQQVTLRCSSQSGHNTVSWYQQALGQGPQFIFQYYREEENGRGNFPPRFSGLQFPNYSSELNVNALELDDSALYLCASSLVGGYGYTFGSGTRLTVV.

The genes are TRBV19 and TRBJ2-2; D is unclear. Trimming cost V 0 bases and J 4 bases, with 15 bases left between them. CDR3 size: 17 residues. Germline V CDR1 and CDR2: LNHDA, SQIVND (reference sequence). The CDR3 reads CASSIDLAVTSTGELFF. The CDR3 nucleotides read TGTGCCAGTAGTATAGATCTGGCGGTTACATCCACCGGGGAGCTGTTTTTT.

J is TRBJ1-1 and V is TRBV7-8, with no clear D. This CDR3 region has 13 residues. Germline assignment: CDR1 SGHVS and CDR2 FQNEAQ. V dropped 5 bases and J dropped 3 bases, with 10 bases sitting between them. The CDR3 DNA sequence: TGTGCCAGCAGCGCTAGAGTGGACACTGAAGCTTTCTTT. Amino acids: CASSARVDTEAFF.

The chain joins TRBV10-3 to TRBJ1-5; D might be TRBD1 (5 bases). Germline V CDR1 and CDR2: ENHRY, SYGVKD. The V end was cut by 5 bases, the J end by 4 bases, with 12 bases between. This CDR3 contains 14 residues. The DNA for the CDR3 is TGTGCCATCAGTCCCCAGGGAGGGAATCAGCCCCAGCATTTT. Protein product: CAISPQGGNQPQHF.

The chain recombines TRBV5-1 with TRBJ2-7; tentatively, D is TRBD1 (6 bases). Trimming stripped 0 bases from V and 3 bases from J, with 16 bases between. Germline CDR1 SGHRS, CDR2 YFSETQ. The CDR3 extends over 16 amino acids. CDR3 in DNA: TGCGCCAGCAGCTTGGTCTCCAGGGGATTACTCTACGAGCAGTACTTC. It specifies CASSLVSRGLLYEQYF. Combining the CDR3 with reference TRBV5-1 and TRBJ2-7 gives the whole variable domain KAGVTQTPRYLIKTRGQQVTLSCSPISGHRSVSWYQQTPGQGLQFLFEYFSETQRNKGNFPGRFSGRQFSNSRSEMNVSTLELGDSALYLCASSLVSRGLLYEQYFGPGTRLTVT.

The chain is built from TRBV3-1 (or the pseudogene TRBV3-2) and TRBJ1-1; D unclear. The ends were cut back, 7 bases at V and 0 bases at J, with 12 bases in the middle. Germline V gives CDR1 LGHDT, CDR2 YNNKEL (reference sequence). CDR3 length: 14 amino acids. CDR3 region: CASILSGLNTEAFF. Written as DNA, the CDR3 is TGTGCCAGCATCCTGAGCGGTTTGAACACTGAAGCTTTCTTT.

The chain is built from TRBV27 and TRBJ2-1; 9 bases align to TRBD2. The V and J ends lost 5 bases and 7 bases, in that order; junction bases with no gene match: 9. This CDR3 comprises 15 residues. Germline loops: CDR1 MNHEY, CDR2 SMNVEV (reference sequence). Here the CDR3 reads CASSPLSGSFNEQFF. The DNA of the CDR3 is TGTGCCAGCAGTCCCCTTAGCGGGAGTTTTAATGAGCAGTTCTTC.

This clone has just one count. The chain uses TRBV11-2 and TRBJ2-1; 8 nucleotides match TRBD1. Unmatched junction bases numbered 13, after V lost 0 bases and J lost 9 bases. Germline CDR1 and CDR2: SGHAT and FQNNGV. This CDR3 has 17 amino acids. The CDR3 DNA sequence: TGTGCCAGCAGCTTAGATCCGACAGGGGCGTTAGGGGTTGAGCAGTTCTTC. It yields the protein CASSLDPTGALGVEQFF.

This clone occurred a few times. The chain employs TRBV19 and TRBJ2-3; 8 bases line up with TRBD1. Germline lookup yields CDR1 LNHDA and CDR2 SQIVND (reference sequence). V lost 5 bases and J lost 3; bases outside the gene matches: 7. The CDR3 extends over 15 amino acids. The CDR3 loop is CASSAGQGSTDTQYF. The CDR3 nucleotides are TGTGCCAGTAGTGCTGGACAGGGAAGTACAGATACGCAGTATTTT.

The rearrangement uses TRBV7-2 and TRBJ2-5, with D possibly being TRBD2 (5 bases). Between the trimmed V and J ends, which lost 6 bases and 2 bases, there was a span of 10 bases. CDR1 is SGHTA, CDR2 FQGNSA, per germline. This CDR3 has 13 amino acids. CDR3 nucleotide sequence: TGTGCCAGCAGTGCAGCGGTACAAGAGACCCAGTACTTC. It translates to CASSAAVQETQYF. The full variable domain, in which reference TRBV7-2 and TRBJ2-5 provide the parts outside the CDR3, is GAGVSQSPSNKVTEKGKDVELRCDPISGHTALYWYRQSLGQGLEFLIYFQGNSAPDKSGLPSDRFSAERTGGSVSTLTIQRTQQEDSAVYLCASSAAVQETQYFGPGTRLLVL.

This chain joins TRBV2 and TRBJ2-1, with 9 bases aligning to TRBD2. The germline V gene encodes CDR1 SNHLY and CDR2 FYNNEI. The ends lost 1 base at V and 9 bases at J; junction bases unmatched: 7. There are 15 residues in the CDR3. The chain's CDR3 is CASSEEVGGGVEQFF. The CDR3, as DNA: TGTGCCAGCAGTGAAGAGGTCGGCGGGGGGGTTGAGCAGTTCTTC.

The chain carries TRBV5-4 and TRBJ1-2; D perhaps matches TRBD1 (6 bases). This CDR3 has 14 amino acids. V lost 6 bases and J 7 bases, leaving 19 bases between the germline ends. The V gene's germline CDR1 is SGHNT and CDR2 YYREEE (reference sequence). This CDR3 reads CASTPGHTFSGYTF. In DNA, the CDR3 is TGTGCCAGCACCCCGGGACACACTTTCTCTGGCTACACCTTC.

The rearrangement uses TRBV24-1 and TRBJ2-3; 8 bases align to TRBD2. The CDR3 is 15 amino acids. J gave up 6 bases and V 2 bases, and 6 bases lay outside the gene matches. Germline V gene data show CDR1 as KGHDR and CDR2 as SFDVKD. The CDR3 coding sequence is TGTGCCACCAGTGATTCAGCGGGAGTTGGGGATACGCAGTATTTT. This gives the protein CATSDSAGVGDTQYF.

The rearrangement joins TRBV7-3 to TRBJ2-1, with 8 nucleotides matching TRBD1. Germline V gene data show CDR1 as SGHTA and CDR2 as FQGTGA. Trimming removed 4 bases from V and 4 bases from J; junction bases left unmatched: 6. The CDR3 covers 15 residues. The CDR3 loop is CASSSRQGIYNEQFF. The CDR3 DNA reads as TGTGCCAGCAGCTCTCGACAGGGGATTTACAATGAGCAGTTCTTC.

This rearrangement joins TRBV14 to TRBJ1-3, with D unclear. CDR3 length equals 14 residues. Trimming shortened V by 4 bases and J by 0 bases, and 7 bases separated the two germline ends. Germline assignment: CDR1 SGHDN and CDR2 FVKESK. CDR3 sequence reads: CASSRGFSGNTIYF. DNA of the CDR3: TGTGCCAGCAGCCGAGGATTCTCTGGAAACACCATATATTTT.

The table lists this clone with many counts. The rearrangement joins TRBV7-9 to TRBJ2-2, with TRBD1 as a possible D gene (5 bases). Germline loops: CDR1 SEHNR, CDR2 FQNEAQ (reference sequence). This CDR3 has 15 residues. The ends were cut back, 7 bases at V and 6 bases at J, with 18 bases in the middle. CDR3 sequence: CASTDLRGIAGELFF. In DNA, the CDR3 is TGTGCCAGCACCGACCTAAGGGGAATCGCCGGGGAGCTGTTTTTT.

The chain joins TRBV27 to TRBJ2-7; tentative D call: TRBD1 (6 bases). There are 15 residues in the CDR3. Between the trimmed V and J ends, which lost 3 bases and 2 bases, there was a span of 14 bases. CDR1 MNHEY and CDR2 SMNVEV come from the germline V gene (reference sequence). Written as DNA, the CDR3 is TGTGCCAGCAGTTTTAAGGGGGAGAAACCCTACGAGCAGTACTTC. It encodes CASSFKGEKPYEQYF.

The CDR3 DNA sequence: TGCAGCGTTGCGGGGTACGATGGCTACACCTTC. Residues: CSVAGYDGYTF. The chain employs TRBV29-1 and TRBJ1-2, with D hard to call. The CDR3 runs to 11 residues. The germline V gene encodes CDR1 SQVTM and CDR2 ANQGSEA. V was trimmed by 4 bases and J by 6 bases, leaving 9 bases between them.

The chain has TRBV5-6 and TRBJ1-4, with D uncertain. This CDR3 region has 18 residues. Trimming removed 6 bases at V and 0 bases at J, with 21 bases between. The V gene's germline CDR1 is SGHDT and CDR2 YYEEEE. The CDR3 loop is CASTHRKRVRPTNEKLFF. DNA for the CDR3: TGTGCCAGCACCCACCGGAAGAGGGTTCGGCCAACTAATGAAAAACTGTTTTTT.

The rearrangement links TRBV6-6 to TRBJ2-7; TRBD2 matches 12 bases. The germline gives CDR1 MNHNY, CDR2 SVGAGI (reference sequence). V gave up 5 bases and J gave up 5 bases; unmatched junction bases: 19. The CDR3 loop spans 19 amino acids. For the CDR3, the DNA is TGTGCCAGCAGTCACCCGACGACTAGCGGGGGATTGTCGACAAACGAGCAGTACTTC. It is translated as CASSHPTTSGGLSTNEQYF.

The rearrangement joins TRBV5-4 to TRBJ1-1; weak D call: TRBD1 (6 bases). The CDR3 is made up of 16 amino acids. Trimming took off 0 bases at V and 0 bases at J, with 12 bases between the two ends. Germline CDR1 and CDR2: SGHNT and YYREEE (reference sequence). CDR3 sequence (DNA): TGTGCCAGCAGCTTGGTGGCAGGGGTGGTGAACACTGAAGCTTTCTTT. It is translated as CASSLVAGVVNTEAFF.